These 28 T cell receptor beta chains share one sample of origin, sequenced in a study of CD8 T cells in Susac syndrome (dated by TCRdb to between 2018 and 2021). Receptors were amplified or captured by the immunoSEQ multiplex PCR assay. RNA was extracted using the RNeasy kit, and about 0.45 to 1 ug of the RNA was reverse transcribed with random hexamers. Starting from the raw public reads, TCRdb applied fastp trimming at Q25, assembled clones with MiXCR and retained in-frame beta chains. Rows with a matching CDR3 protein are joined into one entry that keeps the most common DNA and genes. This sample comprises about 130,000 distinct CDR3 sequences, about 95% of them detected only once. The top ten constitute more than 0.095% of the sample. Sample: CD4+ T cells from PBMCs. All receptors derive from a human donor in good health.

The chain combines TRBV28 with TRBJ2-3, with TRBD2 matching 8 bases. Germline CDR1 MDHEN, CDR2 SYDVKM. The trim removed 6 bases at V and 3 bases at J, leaving 5 bases unmatched. CDR3 length: 14 residues. The CDR3 coding sequence is TGTGCCAGCAGGGCCGGGACTAGAACAGATACGCAGTATTTT. Protein sequence: CASRAGTRTDTQYF.

The chain couples TRBV6-6 to TRBJ2-7, with 10 bases lining up with TRBD1. Germline CDR1 and CDR2: MNHNY and SVGAGI (reference sequence). The CDR3 runs to 15 residues. V lost 6 bases and J lost 2; bases outside the gene matches: 7. The CDR3 here is CASSPLGTGAYEQYF. Written as DNA, the CDR3 is TGTGCCAGCAGCCCGCTAGGGACAGGGGCCTACGAGCAGTACTTC.

The chain uses TRBV3-1 and TRBJ2-5, with D unresolved. The CDR3 is 12 amino acids. V was pared by 6 bases and J by 5 bases, with 10 bases between. Germline V CDR1 and CDR2: LGHDT, YNNKEL (reference sequence). CDR3 DNA: TGTGCCAGCAGTCCCATAGAGGAGACCCAGTACTTC. It codes for CASSPIEETQYF.

The rearrangement uses TRBV9 and TRBJ2-1, with 12 bases identical to TRBD2. CDR1 is SGDLS and CDR2 is YYNGEE in the germline V gene. The CDR3 runs 16 residues. With V trimmed by 3 bases and J by 4 bases, 5 bases remained unmatched. As DNA, the CDR3 is TGTGCCAGCAGCGGGACTAGCGGGAAAGGGTACAATGAGCAGTTCTTC. Its protein product is CASSGTSGKGYNEQFF. The full variable domain, with the rest looked up from reference TRBV9 and TRBJ2-1, is DSGVTQTPKHLITATGQRVTLRCSPRSGDLSVYWYQQSLDQGLQFLIQYYNGEERAKGNILERFSAQQFPDLHSELNLSSLELGDSALYFCASSGTSGKGYNEQFFGPGTRLTVL.

The chain employs TRBV20-1 and TRBJ1-3; TRBD1 aligns across 9 bases. V dropped 6 bases and J dropped 3; count of bases not matched to a gene: 9. The CDR3 spans 15 residues. Germline V gives CDR1 DFQATT, CDR2 SNEGSKA (reference sequence). This chain's CDR3 is CSADTGGAGGNTIYF. The CDR3 nucleotides are TGCAGTGCGGATACAGGGGGCGCAGGTGGAAACACCATATATTTT.

The CDR3 loop is CSVGEFYEQYF. The CDR3 DNA reads TGCAGCGTTGGTGAGTTCTACGAGCAGTACTTC. This chain links TRBV29-1 with TRBJ2-7; D gene unclear. V shed 4 bases and J shed 3 bases, with 7 bases lying between them. CDR1 is SQVTM and CDR2 is ANQGSEA in the germline V gene. The CDR3 loop spans 11 amino acids.

The chain joins TRBV24-1 to TRBJ1-1; TRBD1 might be the D (5 bases). Trimming stripped 5 bases from V and 6 bases from J, with 12 bases between. This CDR3 comprises 13 residues. Germline V gene lookup returns CDR1 KGHDR and CDR2 SFDVKD. The CDR3 loop is CATSGGKGPEAFF. As DNA, the CDR3 is TGTGCCACCAGTGGCGGGAAGGGACCTGAAGCTTTCTTT.

This clonotype was picked up one time. The CDR3 bases are TGTGCCAGCAGCCCTTGGACTAGCGGGAGGGCCGGTACGCAGTATTTT. It specifies CASSPWTSGRAGTQYF. The chain couples TRBV3-1 to TRBJ2-3; 15 bases are a match to TRBD2. Germline assignment: CDR1 LGHDT and CDR2 YNNKEL (reference sequence). The CDR3 length is 16 residues. The J segment lost 8 bases and the V segment lost 4 bases, leaving 7 bases of the junction unmatched.

V and J are TRBV29-1 and TRBJ2-7; D might be TRBD1 or TRBD2, each matching 5 bases. The CDR3 runs 13 residues. The V end lost 5 bases, the J end lost 7 bases, and 18 bases lay between the germline ends. CDR1 and CDR2 from the germline V gene are SQVTM and ANQGSEA. The CDR3 DNA reads as TGCAGCGTTTCCGGGGCCGAGGCCCTGGAGCAGTACTTC. It translates to CSVSGAEALEQYF.

This clonotype has only one observation. This chain links TRBV12-3 or TRBV12-4 with TRBJ2-7; 8 positions agree with TRBD2. This CDR3 region has 16 residues. V lost 1 base and J lost 1; bases outside the gene matches: 6. CDR3 residues: CASSLGITSGSYEQYF. CDR3 DNA: TGTGCCAGCAGTTTAGGGATCACTAGCGGATCCTACGAGCAGTACTTC.

This clonotype appeared a single time. This rearrangement joins TRBV6-2 or TRBV6-3 to TRBJ2-3; 10 bases are a match to TRBD2. Germline trimming cut 6 bases from V and 4 bases from J; bases unmatched to any gene: 13. Per the germline V gene, CDR1 is MNHEY and CDR2 is SVGEGT. CDR3 length: 17 amino acids. In DNA, the CDR3 is TGTGCCAGCAGATCGCCCGGTGCTAGCGGGAGTGCAGATACGCAGTATTTT. Encoded protein: CASRSPGASGSADTQYF.

The chain employs TRBV3-1 and TRBJ2-1, with a possible D match to TRBD2 (6 bases). V was shortened by 1 base and J by 10 bases, with 11 bases between the two germline ends. Germline V gene sequence: CDR1 LGHDT, CDR2 YNNKEL (reference sequence). The CDR3 is 13 amino acids. This CDR3 is CASSQVNLAEQFF. CDR3 nucleotides: TGTGCCAGCAGCCAAGTTAATCTAGCGGAGCAGTTCTTC.

The chain carries TRBV3-1 and TRBJ1-3; a weak D match, TRBD1 (6 bases). V dropped 6 bases and J dropped 3 bases, with 15 bases sitting between them. CDR3 length equals 15 residues. In germline, CDR1 is LGHDT, CDR2 YNNKEL (reference sequence). CDR3 in amino acids: CASSLVQGYGNTIYF. In DNA form, the CDR3 reads TGTGCCAGCAGTCTTGTACAGGGTTATGGAAACACCATATATTTT.

This clonotype was recorded a few times. V gene TRBV29-1 combines with J gene TRBJ1-5, with D hard to call. Germline assignment: CDR1 SQVTM and CDR2 ANQGSEA. CDR3 length: 11 residues. V gave up 5 bases and J gave up 7 bases, with 9 bases separating them. In nucleotides, the CDR3 is TGCAGCGTTCAGTTCTCACAGCCCCAGCATTTT. Translation: CSVQFSQPQHF.

The chain recombines TRBV29-1 with TRBJ1-5, with 9 positions matching TRBD1. This CDR3 has 14 residues. The ends lost 6 bases at V and 6 bases at J; junction bases unmatched: 9. From germline, CDR1 is SQVTM and CDR2 ANQGSEA. Here the CDR3 reads CSVRSGTGSQPQHF. The DNA for the CDR3 is TGCAGCGTGAGGTCCGGGACAGGGTCTCAGCCCCAGCATTTT.

This chain connects TRBV4-1 to TRBJ2-7; 7 bases align to TRBD1. The trim removed 5 bases at V and 2 bases at J, leaving 6 bases unmatched. Germline CDR1 and CDR2: MGHRA and YSYEKL. This CDR3 has 14 residues. The CDR3 DNA reads as TGCGCCAGCAGCACCCCGGACAGGACCTACGAGCAGTACTTC. Its protein product is CASSTPDRTYEQYF.

The chain links TRBV7-9 to TRBJ1-2, with a tentative D call TRBD1 (5 bases). Between the trimmed V and J ends, which lost 4 bases and 4 bases, there was a span of 16 bases. CDR3 length: 15 residues. Germline values: CDR1 SEHNR, CDR2 FQNEAQ (reference sequence). Here the CDR3 DNA reads TGTGCCAGCAGCTCCCGGGACGGCGGATTCTATGGCTACACCTTC. Protein product: CASSSRDGGFYGYTF.

This chain connects TRBV20-1 to TRBJ1-3; possibly TRBD1 for D (5 bases). Looked up from germline, CDR1 is DFQATT and CDR2 is SNEGSKA (reference sequence). The CDR3 loop spans 14 amino acids. CDR3 nucleotide sequence: TGCGCCCTCTTAAAGGGGCTCTCTGGAAACACCATATATTTT. Its translation: CALLKGLSGNTIYF.

This sequence joins TRBV23-1 and TRBJ2-7; the D is unclear. TRBV23-1 is classed as an ORF, of uncertain function. The CDR3 has 11 residues. The CDR3 loop is CCAGLSDEQYF. DNA for the CDR3: TGCTGCGCTGGGTTATCCGACGAGCAGTACTTC.

The chain is built from TRBV7-2 and TRBJ2-7; 7 nucleotides align to TRBD2. J gave up 7 bases and V 0 bases, and 6 bases lay outside the gene matches. From germline, CDR1 is SGHTA and CDR2 FQGNSA. The CDR3 extends over 14 amino acids. This CDR3 reads CASSLAGGPDEQYF. The CDR3 nucleotides are TGTGCCAGCAGCTTAGCGGGAGGGCCGGATGAGCAGTACTTC.

The chain couples TRBV18 to TRBJ2-5, with a weak D call TRBD2 (5 bases). CDR3 length equals 17 residues. Germline lookup yields CDR1 KGHSH and CDR2 LQKENI. The germline V and J ends were trimmed by 1 base and 5 bases, with 20 bases remaining between them. CDR3 loop: CASSPRRTVNPGETQYF. For the CDR3, the DNA is TGTGCCAGCTCACCACGGCGGACTGTCAACCCGGGGGAGACCCAGTACTTC.

This chain connects TRBV2 to TRBJ2-2; TRBD2 agrees at 8 bases. The germline V gene encodes CDR1 SNHLY and CDR2 FYNNEI. Trimming took 6 bases from V and 7 from J; bases not matched to a gene: 7. The CDR3 is 14 amino acids. CDR3 region: CASRKAGDGGELFF. The CDR3 nucleotides are TGTGCCAGCAGAAAAGCGGGGGATGGCGGGGAGCTGTTTTTT. Combining the CDR3 with reference TRBV2 and TRBJ2-2 gives the whole variable domain EPEVTQTPSHQVTQMGQEVILRCVPISNHLYFYWYRQILGQKVEFLVSFYNNEISEKSEIFDDQFSVERPDGSNFTLKIRSTKLEDSAMYFCASRKAGDGGELFFGEGSRLTVL.

The V call is TRBV6-1, the J call TRBJ1-1; a weak D match, TRBD1 (6 bases). The CDR3 has 15 amino acids. Germline V CDR1 and CDR2: MNHNS, SASEGT. V was shortened by 2 bases and J by 4 bases, with 14 bases between the two germline ends. CDR3 nucleotide sequence: TGTGCCAGCAGTGAAAGTTGGGGAGGGGGCACTGAAGCTTTCTTT. It specifies CASSESWGGGTEAFF.

The chain employs TRBV29-1 and TRBJ2-3, with 8 bases aligning to TRBD1. V shed 5 bases and J 0 bases; nucleotides not matched to a gene: 19. The CDR3 is 19 residues long. Germline loops: CDR1 SQVTM, CDR2 ANQGSEA. The CDR3 DNA follows: TGCAGCGTTACTGACCGGGACAGGTCCACAGGTCTGAGCACAGATACGCAGTATTTT. It encodes CSVTDRDRSTGLSTDTQYF.

The chain couples TRBV19 to TRBJ1-5; possible D gene TRBD1, 5 bases. This CDR3 spans 15 amino acids. The germline gives CDR1 LNHDA, CDR2 SQIVND (reference sequence). Trimming pared 0 bases from V and 3 bases from J, leaving 9 bases between. The CDR3 sequence: CASSIDREYNQPQHF. The CDR3 DNA follows: TGTGCCAGTAGTATAGACAGGGAATACAATCAGCCCCAGCATTTT.

This chain connects TRBV28 to TRBJ1-1, with D possibly TRBD1 on 6 matching bases. This CDR3 region has 17 residues. Trimming shortened V by 2 bases and J by 0 bases, and 16 bases separated the two germline ends. Per the germline V gene, CDR1 is MDHEN and CDR2 is SYDVKM. The CDR3 region is CASSLQRGRTMNTEAFF. CDR3 in DNA: TGTGCCAGCAGTTTACAACGGGGGCGGACGATGAACACTGAAGCTTTCTTT.

This clonotype was counted only a few times. V usage is TRBV29-1 and J usage is TRBJ2-7; 11 bases align to TRBD1. The CDR3 sequence is 12 residues long. Looked up from germline, CDR1 is SQVTM and CDR2 is ANQGSEA. Trimming at V came to 7 bases and at J to 2 bases, leaving 1 base not matched to a gene. The CDR3 sequence is CSGGQGAYEQYF. DNA of the CDR3: TGCAGCGGGGGACAGGGGGCCTACGAGCAGTACTTC.

This clonotype has only one observation. The rearrangement joins TRBV29-1 to TRBJ1-5; TRBD1 might be the D (6 bases). The V end lost 3 bases, the J end lost 9 bases, and 15 bases lay between the germline ends. The germline V gene encodes CDR1 SQVTM and CDR2 ANQGSEA. The CDR3 runs to 13 residues. CDR3 loop: CSVDSGGPGPQHF. For the CDR3, the DNA is TGCAGCGTTGATTCGGGGGGGCCCGGGCCCCAGCATTTT.